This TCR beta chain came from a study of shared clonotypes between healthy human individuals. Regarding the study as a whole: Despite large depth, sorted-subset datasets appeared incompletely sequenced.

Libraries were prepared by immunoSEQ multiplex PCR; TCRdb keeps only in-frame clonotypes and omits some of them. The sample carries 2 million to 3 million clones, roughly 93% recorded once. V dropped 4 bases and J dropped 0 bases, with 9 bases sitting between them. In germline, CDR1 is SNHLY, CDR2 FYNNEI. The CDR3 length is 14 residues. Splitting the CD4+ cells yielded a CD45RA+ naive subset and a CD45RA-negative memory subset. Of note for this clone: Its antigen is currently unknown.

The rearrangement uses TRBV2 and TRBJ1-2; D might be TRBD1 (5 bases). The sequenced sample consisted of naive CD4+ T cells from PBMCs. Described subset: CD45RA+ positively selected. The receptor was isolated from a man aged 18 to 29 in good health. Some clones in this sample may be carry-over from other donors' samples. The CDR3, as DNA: TGTGCCAGCAGTGTTGGGGGAACTAACTATGGCTACACCTTC. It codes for CASSVGGTNYGYTF.